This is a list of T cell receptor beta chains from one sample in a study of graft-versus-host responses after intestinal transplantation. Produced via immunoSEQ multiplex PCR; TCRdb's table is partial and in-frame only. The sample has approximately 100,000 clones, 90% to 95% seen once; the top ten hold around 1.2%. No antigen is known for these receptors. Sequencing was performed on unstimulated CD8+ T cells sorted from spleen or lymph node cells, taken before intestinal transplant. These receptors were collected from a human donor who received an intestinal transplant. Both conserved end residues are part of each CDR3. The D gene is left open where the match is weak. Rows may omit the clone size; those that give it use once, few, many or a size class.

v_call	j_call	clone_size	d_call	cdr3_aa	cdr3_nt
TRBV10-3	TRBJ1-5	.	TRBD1	CAISAGGFQPQHF	TGTGCCATCAGCGCAGGGGGCTTTCAGCCCCAGCATTTT
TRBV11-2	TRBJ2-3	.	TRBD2	CASSFPGGPTDTQYF	TGTGCCAGCAGCTTCCCGGGGGGGCCCACAGATACGCAGTATTTT
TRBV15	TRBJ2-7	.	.	CATSLSPGEQYF	TGTGCCACCAGCCTGTCACCTGGGGAGCAGTACTTC
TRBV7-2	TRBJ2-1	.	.	CASSLIGDLYNEQFF	TGTGCCAGCAGCTTAATCGGAGACCTTTACAATGAGCAGTTCTTC
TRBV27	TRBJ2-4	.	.	CASSLYWQGVQAKNIQYF	TGTGCCAGCAGTTTATATTGGCAGGGTGTGCAAGCCAAAAACATTCAGTACTTC
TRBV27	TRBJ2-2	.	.	CASSLGGTNTGELFF	TGTGCCAGCAGTTTAGGGGGGACGAACACCGGGGAGCTGTTTTTT
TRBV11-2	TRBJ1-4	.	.	CASSPRGGVEKLFF	TGTGCCAGCAGCCCCCGGGGGGGGGTGGAAAAACTGTTTTTT
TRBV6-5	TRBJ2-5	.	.	CASSYSKGRVQETQYF	TGTGCCAGCAGTTACTCGAAGGGCAGGGTCCAAGAGACCCAGTACTTC
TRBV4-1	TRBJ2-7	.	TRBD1	CASSQGGQGFYEQYF	TGCGCCAGCAGCCAAGGGGGACAGGGATTCTACGAGCAGTACTTC
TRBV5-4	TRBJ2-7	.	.	CASSSSTDSNYEQYF	TGTGCCAGCAGCTCCAGTACGGACAGCAATTACGAGCAGTACTTC
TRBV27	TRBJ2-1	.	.	CASSLAGNEQFF	TGTGCCAGCAGTTTAGCGGGTAATGAGCAGTTCTTC
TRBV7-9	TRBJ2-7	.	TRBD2	CASSAYSLGGGSSYEQYF	TGTGCCAGCAGCGCCTACTCCCTCGGGGGGGGGAGTTCCTACGAGCAGTACTTC
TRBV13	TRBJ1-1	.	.	CASRDRGGNTEAFF	TGTGCCAGCCGAGACCGGGGGGGAAACACTGAAGCTTTCTTT
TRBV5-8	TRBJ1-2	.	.	CASSLAVGEGDYGYTF	TGTGCCAGCAGCCTGGCGGTGGGTGAGGGAGACTATGGCTACACCTTC
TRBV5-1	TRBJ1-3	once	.	CASSDDRPDTIYF	TGCGCCAGCAGCGACGACAGGCCCGACACCATATATTTT
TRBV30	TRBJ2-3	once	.	CAWSLGVSDTQYF	TGTGCCTGGAGCCTAGGAGTCTCAGATACGCAGTATTTT
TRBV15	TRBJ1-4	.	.	CATSSSRGAGRVDEKLFF	TGTGCCACCAGCAGCTCCCGGGGCGCGGGTAGAGTGGATGAAAAACTGTTTTTT
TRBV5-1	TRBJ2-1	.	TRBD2	CASSFRASGGSYNEQFF	TGCGCCAGCAGCTTTAGGGCTAGCGGGGGAAGCTACAATGAGCAGTTCTTC
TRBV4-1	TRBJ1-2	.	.	CASSQEYSGPNYGYTF	TGCGCCAGCAGCCAAGAGTACTCTGGGCCTAACTATGGCTACACCTTC
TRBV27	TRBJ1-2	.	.	CASRPGGVSGYTF	TGTGCCAGCAGACCGGGGGGGGTTAGTGGCTACACCTTC
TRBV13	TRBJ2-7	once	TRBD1	CASSLGLGTGPLYEQYF	TGTGCCAGCAGCTTAGGCCTTGGGACAGGGCCTCTCTACGAGCAGTACTTC
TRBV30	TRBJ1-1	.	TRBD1	CAWQGQGTEAFF	TGTGCCTGGCAGGGACAGGGCACTGAAGCTTTCTTT
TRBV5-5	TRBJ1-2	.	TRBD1	CASSLGGSYGYTF	TGTGCCAGCAGCTTAGGGGGCAGCTATGGCTACACCTTC
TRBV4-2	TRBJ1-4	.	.	CASSQAGDEKLFF	TGTGCCAGCAGCCAAGCGGGGGATGAAAAACTGTTTTTT
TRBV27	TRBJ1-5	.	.	CASSLGPSTPQHF	TGTGCCAGCAGTTTAGGACCGTCCACGCCCCAGCATTTT
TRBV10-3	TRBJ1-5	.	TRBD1	CAISESGTGVQPQHF	TGTGCCATCAGTGAGTCGGGGACAGGGGTCCAGCCCCAGCATTTT
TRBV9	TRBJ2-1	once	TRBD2	CASSPSTSGGWNEQFF	TGTGCCAGCAGCCCTTCGACTAGCGGGGGATGGAATGAGCAGTTCTTC
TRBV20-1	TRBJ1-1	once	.	CSARQTEAFF	TGCAGTGCTAGACAGACTGAAGCTTTCTTT
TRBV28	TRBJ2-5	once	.	CASSLNRGKETQYF	TGTGCCAGCAGTTTGAACCGGGGTAAAGAGACCCAGTACTTC
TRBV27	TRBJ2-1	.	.	CASRDQGRAEQFF	TGTGCCAGCAGAGATCAGGGTCGCGCTGAGCAGTTCTTC
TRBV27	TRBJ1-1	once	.	CASSLGGPGLNTEAFF	TGTGCCAGCAGTTTGGGAGGTCCAGGGCTGAACACTGAAGCTTTCTTT
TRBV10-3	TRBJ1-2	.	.	CAISESAGGGDGYTF	TGTGCCATCAGTGAGTCGGCCGGGGGGGGCGATGGCTACACCTTC
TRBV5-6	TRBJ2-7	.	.	CASSLDISPPYEQYF	TGTGCCAGCAGCTTGGATATTAGCCCGCCCTACGAGCAGTACTTC
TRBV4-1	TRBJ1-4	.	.	CASRGTSNSEKLFF	TGCGCCAGTAGGGGGACCTCCAACAGTGAAAAACTGTTTTTT
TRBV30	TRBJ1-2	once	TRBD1	CAWLNYRGMVYGYTF	TGTGCCTGGCTAAACTACAGGGGAATGGTTTATGGCTACACCTTC
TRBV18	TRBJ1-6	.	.	CASSGDLTETYNSPLHF	TGTGCCAGCTCAGGGGATCTTACGGAAACCTATAATTCACCCCTCCACTTT
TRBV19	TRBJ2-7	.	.	CASSRGVGLDVYEQYF	TGTGCCAGTAGCAGAGGGGTGGGGCTAGATGTCTACGAGCAGTACTTC
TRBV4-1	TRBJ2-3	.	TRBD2	CASSPGGSGGGTDTQYF	TGCGCCAGCAGCCCGGGAGGTAGCGGGGGGGGAACAGATACGCAGTATTTT
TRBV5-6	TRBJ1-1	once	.	CASSFLGAQDTEAFF	TGTGCCAGCAGCTTTTTAGGTGCCCAGGACACTGAAGCTTTCTTT
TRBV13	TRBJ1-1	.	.	CASSSYEQGDMNTEAFF	TGTGCCAGCAGCTCGTACGAACAGGGAGACATGAACACTGAAGCTTTCTTT
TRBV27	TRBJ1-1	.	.	CASSLSSSLEAFF	TGTGCCAGCAGTTTGTCGTCCTCGCTAGAAGCTTTCTTT
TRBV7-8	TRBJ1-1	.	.	CASSYTGFTEAFF	TGTGCCAGCAGTTATACCGGTTTCACTGAAGCTTTCTTT
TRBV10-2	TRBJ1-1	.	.	CASSAWASTSNTEAFF	TGCGCCAGCAGTGCTTGGGCCAGCACCTCGAACACTGAAGCTTTCTTT
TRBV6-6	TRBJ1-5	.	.	CASTGLRASNQPQHF	TGTGCCAGCACGGGGCTAAGGGCGAGCAATCAGCCCCAGCATTTT
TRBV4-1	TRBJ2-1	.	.	CASSHVRRLTSYNEQFF	TGCGCCAGCAGCCACGTACGGCGGCTCACCTCCTACAATGAGCAGTTCTTC
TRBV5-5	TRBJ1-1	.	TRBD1	CASSTPTGANTEAFF	TGTGCCAGCAGCACGCCAACAGGGGCCAACACTGAAGCTTTCTTT